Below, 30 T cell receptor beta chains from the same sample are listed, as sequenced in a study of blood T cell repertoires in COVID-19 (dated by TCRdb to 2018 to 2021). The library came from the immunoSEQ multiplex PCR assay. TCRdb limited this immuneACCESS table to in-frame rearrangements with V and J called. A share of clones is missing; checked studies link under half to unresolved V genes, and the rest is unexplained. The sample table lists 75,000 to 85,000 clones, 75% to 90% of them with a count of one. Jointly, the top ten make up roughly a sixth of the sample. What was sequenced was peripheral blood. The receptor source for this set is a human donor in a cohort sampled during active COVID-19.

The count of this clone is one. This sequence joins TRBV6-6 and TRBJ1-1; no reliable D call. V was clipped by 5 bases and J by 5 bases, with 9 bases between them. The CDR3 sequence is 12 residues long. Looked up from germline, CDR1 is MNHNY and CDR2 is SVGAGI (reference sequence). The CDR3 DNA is TGTGCCAGCAGTCCTTGGGAGACTGAAGCTTTCTTT. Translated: CASSPWETEAFF.

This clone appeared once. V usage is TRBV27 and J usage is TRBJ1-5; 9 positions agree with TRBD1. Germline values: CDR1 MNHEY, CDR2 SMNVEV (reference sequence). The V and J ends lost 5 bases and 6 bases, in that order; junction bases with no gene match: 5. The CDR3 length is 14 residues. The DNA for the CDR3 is TGTGCCAGCAGTCTACAGGGGGCGGGTCAGCCCCAGCATTTT. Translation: CASSLQGAGQPQHF.

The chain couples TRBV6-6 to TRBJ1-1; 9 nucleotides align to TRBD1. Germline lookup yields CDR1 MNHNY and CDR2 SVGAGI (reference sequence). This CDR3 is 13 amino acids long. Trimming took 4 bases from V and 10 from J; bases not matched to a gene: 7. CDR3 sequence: CASSSGQGGGAFF. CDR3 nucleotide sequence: TGTGCCAGCAGTTCGGGACAGGGTGGAGGAGCTTTCTTT.

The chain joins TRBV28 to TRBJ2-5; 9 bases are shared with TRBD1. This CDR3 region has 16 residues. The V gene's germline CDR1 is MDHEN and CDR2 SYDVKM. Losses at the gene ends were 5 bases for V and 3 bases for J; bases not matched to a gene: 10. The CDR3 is CASSPQGAIVEETQYF. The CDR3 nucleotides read TGTGCCAGCAGTCCACAGGGGGCGATCGTTGAAGAGACCCAGTACTTC. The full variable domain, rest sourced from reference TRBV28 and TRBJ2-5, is DVKVTQSSRYLVKRTGEKVFLECVQDMDHENMFWYRQDPGLGLRLIYFSYDVKMKEKGDIPEGYSVSREKKERFSLILESASTNQTSMYLCASSPQGAIVEETQYFGPGTRLLVL.

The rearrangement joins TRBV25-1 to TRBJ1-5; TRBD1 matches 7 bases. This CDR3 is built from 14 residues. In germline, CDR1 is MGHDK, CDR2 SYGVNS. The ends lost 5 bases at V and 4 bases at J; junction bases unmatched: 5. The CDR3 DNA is TGTGCCAGCAGTAACCGGGACAGTAATCAGCCCCAGCATTTT. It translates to CASSNRDSNQPQHF.

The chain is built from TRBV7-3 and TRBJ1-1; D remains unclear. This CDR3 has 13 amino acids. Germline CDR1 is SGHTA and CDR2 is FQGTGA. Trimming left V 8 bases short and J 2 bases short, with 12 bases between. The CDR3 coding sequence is TGTGCCAGCCGGTACGGGGAAAACACTGAAGCTTTCTTT. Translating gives CASRYGENTEAFF.

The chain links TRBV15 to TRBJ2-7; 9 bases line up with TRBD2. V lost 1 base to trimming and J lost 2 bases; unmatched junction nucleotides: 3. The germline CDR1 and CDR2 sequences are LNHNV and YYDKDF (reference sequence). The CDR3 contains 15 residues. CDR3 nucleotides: TGTGCCACCAGCAGAGCTAGCGGGGCCCCCTACGAGCAGTACTTC. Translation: CATSRASGAPYEQYF.

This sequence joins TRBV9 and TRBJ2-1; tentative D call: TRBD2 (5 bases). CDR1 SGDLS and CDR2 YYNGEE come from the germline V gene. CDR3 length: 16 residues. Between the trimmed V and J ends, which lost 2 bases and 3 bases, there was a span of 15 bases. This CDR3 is CASSVGRTVGYNEQFF. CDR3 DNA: TGTGCCAGCAGCGTTGGACGGACTGTGGGCTACAATGAGCAGTTCTTC.

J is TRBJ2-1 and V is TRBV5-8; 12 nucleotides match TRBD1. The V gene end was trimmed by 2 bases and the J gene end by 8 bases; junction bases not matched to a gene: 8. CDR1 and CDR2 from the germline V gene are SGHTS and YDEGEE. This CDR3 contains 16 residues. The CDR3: CASSFTGQGAWYEQFF. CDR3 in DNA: TGTGCCAGCAGCTTTACGGGACAGGGGGCTTGGTATGAGCAGTTCTTC.

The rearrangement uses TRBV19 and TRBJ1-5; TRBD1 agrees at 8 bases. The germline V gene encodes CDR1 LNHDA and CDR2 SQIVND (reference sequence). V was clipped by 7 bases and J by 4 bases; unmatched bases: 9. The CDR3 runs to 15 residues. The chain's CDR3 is CASTPRQGTNQPQHF. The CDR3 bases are TGTGCCAGTACCCCGAGACAGGGGACAAATCAGCCCCAGCATTTT. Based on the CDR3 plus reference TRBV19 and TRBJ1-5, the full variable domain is DGGITQSPKYLFRKEGQNVTLSCEQNLNHDAMYWYRQDPGQGLRLIYYSQIVNDFQKGDIAEGYSVSREKKESFPLTVTSAQKNPTAFYLCASTPRQGTNQPQHFGDGTRLSIL.

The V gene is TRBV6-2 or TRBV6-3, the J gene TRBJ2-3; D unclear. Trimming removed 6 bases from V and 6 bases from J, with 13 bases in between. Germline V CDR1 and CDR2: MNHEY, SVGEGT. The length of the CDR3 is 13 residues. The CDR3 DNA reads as TGTGCCAGCAGCTTCGCGCCGGAGGATACGCAGTATTTT. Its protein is CASSFAPEDTQYF.

CDR3 in DNA: TGTGCCAGCAGCAGCGGGGCGCGTCAGTTCTTC. It codes for CASSSGARQFF. This chain uses TRBV3-1 (or the pseudogene TRBV3-2) with TRBJ2-1, with 7 bases matching TRBD2. Germline CDR1 is LGHDT and CDR2 is YNNKEL (reference sequence). V was clipped by 5 bases and J by 13 bases; unmatched bases: 5. CDR3 length equals 11 residues.

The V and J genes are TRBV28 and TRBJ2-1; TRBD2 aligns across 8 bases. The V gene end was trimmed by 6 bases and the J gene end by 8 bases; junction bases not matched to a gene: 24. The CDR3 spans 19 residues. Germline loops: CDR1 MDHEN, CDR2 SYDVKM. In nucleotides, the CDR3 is TGTGCCAGCAGCAGTTGGGATTATACGCTAGCGGGTTCGGATTATGAGCAGTTCTTC. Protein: CASSSWDYTLAGSDYEQFF. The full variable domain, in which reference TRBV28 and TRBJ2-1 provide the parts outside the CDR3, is DVKVTQSSRYLVKRTGEKVFLECVQDMDHENMFWYRQDPGLGLRLIYFSYDVKMKEKGDIPEGYSVSREKKERFSLILESASTNQTSMYLCASSSWDYTLAGSDYEQFFGPGTRLTVL.

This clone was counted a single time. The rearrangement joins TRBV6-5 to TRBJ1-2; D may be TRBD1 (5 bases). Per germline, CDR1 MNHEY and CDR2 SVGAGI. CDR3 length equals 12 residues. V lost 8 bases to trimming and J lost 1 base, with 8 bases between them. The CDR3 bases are TGTGCCAGCCGGGGGGTTAACTATGGCTACACCTTC. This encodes CASRGVNYGYTF.

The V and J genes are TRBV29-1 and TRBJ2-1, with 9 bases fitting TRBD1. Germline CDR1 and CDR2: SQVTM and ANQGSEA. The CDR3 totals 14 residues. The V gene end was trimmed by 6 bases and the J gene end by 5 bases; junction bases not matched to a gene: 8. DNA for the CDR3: TGCAGCGTAAAACAGGGGGCGTCCAACAATGAGCAGTTCTTC. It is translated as CSVKQGASNNEQFF.

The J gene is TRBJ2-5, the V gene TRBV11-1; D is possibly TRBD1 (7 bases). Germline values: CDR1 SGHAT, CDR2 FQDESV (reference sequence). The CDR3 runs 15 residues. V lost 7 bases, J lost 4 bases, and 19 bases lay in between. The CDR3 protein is CASKLGTGDLETQYF. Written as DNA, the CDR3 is TGTGCCAGCAAACTGGGTACAGGGGACTTAGAGACCCAGTACTTC.

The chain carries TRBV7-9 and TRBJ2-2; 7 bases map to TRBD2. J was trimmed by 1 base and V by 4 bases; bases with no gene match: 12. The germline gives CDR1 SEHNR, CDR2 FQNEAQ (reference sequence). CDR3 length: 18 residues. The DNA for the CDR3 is TGTGCCAGCAGCTCCCGCGGGAGAACAACAGGGAACACCGGGGAGCTGTTTTTT. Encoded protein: CASSSRGRTTGNTGELFF.

CDR3 in amino acids: CASSLLSGSGYGYTF. In DNA, the CDR3 is TGCGCCAGCAGCCTACTATCGGGGAGCGGCTATGGCTACACCTTC. The genes are TRBV5-1 and TRBJ1-2, with unresolved D. Trimming left V 4 bases short and J 4 bases short, with 17 bases between. Germline values: CDR1 SGHRS, CDR2 YFSETQ. This CDR3 has 15 residues.

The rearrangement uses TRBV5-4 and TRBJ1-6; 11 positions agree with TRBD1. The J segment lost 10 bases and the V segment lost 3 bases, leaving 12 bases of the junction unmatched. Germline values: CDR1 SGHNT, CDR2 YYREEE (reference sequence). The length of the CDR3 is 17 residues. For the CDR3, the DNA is TGTGCCAGCAGCTCCTCCATCTCCCGGACAGGGGGCTCACCCCTCCACTTT. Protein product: CASSSSISRTGGSPLHF.

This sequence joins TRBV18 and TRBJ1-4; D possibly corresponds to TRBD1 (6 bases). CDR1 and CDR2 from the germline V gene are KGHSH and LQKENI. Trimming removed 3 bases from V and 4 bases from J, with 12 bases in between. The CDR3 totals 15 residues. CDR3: CASSPDRTRNEKLFF. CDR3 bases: TGTGCCAGCTCACCCGACAGGACCCGTAATGAAAAACTGTTTTTT. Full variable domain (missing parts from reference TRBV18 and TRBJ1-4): NAGVMQNPRHLVRRRGQEARLRCSPMKGHSHVYWYRQLPEEGLKFMVYLQKENIIDESGMPKERFSAEFPKEGPSILRIQQVVRGDSAAYFCASSPDRTRNEKLFFGSGTQLSVL.

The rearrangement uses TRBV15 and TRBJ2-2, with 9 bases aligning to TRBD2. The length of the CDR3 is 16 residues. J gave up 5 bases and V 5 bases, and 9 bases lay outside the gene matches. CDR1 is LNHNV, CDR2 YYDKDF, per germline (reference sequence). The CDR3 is CATSSGREGYTGELFF. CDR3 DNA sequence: TGTGCCACCAGCTCGGGGCGGGAGGGGTATACCGGGGAGCTGTTTTTT.

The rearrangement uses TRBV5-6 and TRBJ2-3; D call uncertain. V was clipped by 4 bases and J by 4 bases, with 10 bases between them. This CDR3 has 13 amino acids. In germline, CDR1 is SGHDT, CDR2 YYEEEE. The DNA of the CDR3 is TGTGCCAGCAGCGAGTACGGAGCAGATACGCAGTATTTT. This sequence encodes CASSEYGADTQYF.

The DNA of the CDR3 is TGTGCCAGTCCCGGGACTAGCGGGACTAGCACAGATACGCAGTATTTT. Its translation is CASPGTSGTSTDTQYF. The chain couples TRBV5-4 to TRBJ2-3, with 13 bases matching TRBD2. Germline CDR1 is SGHNT and CDR2 is YYREEE (reference sequence). The CDR3 is 16 amino acids. The V gene end was trimmed by 8 bases and the J gene end by 0 bases; junction bases not matched to a gene: 6.

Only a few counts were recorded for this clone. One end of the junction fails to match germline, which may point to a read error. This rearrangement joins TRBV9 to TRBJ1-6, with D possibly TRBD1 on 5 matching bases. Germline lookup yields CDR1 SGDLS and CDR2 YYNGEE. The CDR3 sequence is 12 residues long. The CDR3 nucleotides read TGTGCTAGCAAAGGGGAGGGTTCACCCCTCCACTTT. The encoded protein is CASKGEGSPLHF.

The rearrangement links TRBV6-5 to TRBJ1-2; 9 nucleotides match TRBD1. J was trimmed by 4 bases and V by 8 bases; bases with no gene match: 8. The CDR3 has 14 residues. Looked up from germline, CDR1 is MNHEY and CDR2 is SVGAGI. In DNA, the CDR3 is TGTGCCAGCGCCGAACAGGGGGCAGGCTATGGCTACACCTTC. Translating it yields CASAEQGAGYGYTF.

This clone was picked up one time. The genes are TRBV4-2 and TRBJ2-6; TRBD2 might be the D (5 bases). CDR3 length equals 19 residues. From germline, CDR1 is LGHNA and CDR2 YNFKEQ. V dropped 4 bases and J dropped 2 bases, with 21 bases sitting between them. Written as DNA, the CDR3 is TGTGCCAGCAGCCGAGCCTATGTCAGGACTTTTGCTGGGGCCAACGTCCTGACTTTC. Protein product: CASSRAYVRTFAGANVLTF.

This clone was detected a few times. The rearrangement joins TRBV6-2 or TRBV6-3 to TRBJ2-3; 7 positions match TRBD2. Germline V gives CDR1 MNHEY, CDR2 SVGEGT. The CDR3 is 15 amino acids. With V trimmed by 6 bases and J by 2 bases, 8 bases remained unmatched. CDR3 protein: CASSPGRGDTDTQYF. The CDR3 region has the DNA TGTGCCAGCAGCCCCGGCCGGGGGGACACAGATACGCAGTATTTT.

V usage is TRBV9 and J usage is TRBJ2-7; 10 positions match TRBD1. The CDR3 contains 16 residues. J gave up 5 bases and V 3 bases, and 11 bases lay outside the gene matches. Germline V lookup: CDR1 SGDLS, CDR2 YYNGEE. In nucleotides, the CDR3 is TGTGCCAGCAGCGCCCGTTCGACAGGGGGCATACACGAGCAGTACTTC. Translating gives CASSARSTGGIHEQYF.

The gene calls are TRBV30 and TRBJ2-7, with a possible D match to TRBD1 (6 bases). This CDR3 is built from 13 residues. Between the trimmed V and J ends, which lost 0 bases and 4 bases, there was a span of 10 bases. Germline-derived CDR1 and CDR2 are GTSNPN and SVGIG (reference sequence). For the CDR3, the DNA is TGTGCCTGGAGTGTCACCACAGGGTACGAGCAGTACTTC. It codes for CAWSVTTGYEQYF.

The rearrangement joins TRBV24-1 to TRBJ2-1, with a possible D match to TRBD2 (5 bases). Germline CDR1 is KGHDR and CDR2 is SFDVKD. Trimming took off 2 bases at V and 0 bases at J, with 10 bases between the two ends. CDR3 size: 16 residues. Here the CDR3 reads CATSDSTDSSYNEQFF. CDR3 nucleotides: TGTGCCACCAGTGATTCAACGGACTCCTCCTACAATGAGCAGTTCTTC.